This entry is about one T cell receptor (beta chain). A J-beta primer mix and a sample-barcoded 5' primer were used in a second PCR of about 7 to 12 cycles. Each sample yielded at least 3 million CDR3-containing paired-end reads. TCRdb re-derived calls from the 5' RACE reads in MiXCR, one entry per CDR3 protein. This sample has about 640,000 distinct CDR3 sequences, with under 70% found just once. The data derive from a study of blood T cells in healthy people across ages. The CDR3 extends over 15 amino acids. The V and J ends lost 0 bases and 3 bases respectively, with 11 bases between them. Germline CDR1 MNHEY, CDR2 SVGAGI.

Material: blood. The TCR comes from a man between 60 and 75 years old in good health. V and J are TRBV6-5 and TRBJ1-1; a weak D match, TRBD1 (5 bases). DNA for the CDR3: TGTGCCAGCAGTTACTCCGCGGGGGGGTACACTGAAGCTTTCTTT. Its translation is CASSYSAGGYTEAFF.